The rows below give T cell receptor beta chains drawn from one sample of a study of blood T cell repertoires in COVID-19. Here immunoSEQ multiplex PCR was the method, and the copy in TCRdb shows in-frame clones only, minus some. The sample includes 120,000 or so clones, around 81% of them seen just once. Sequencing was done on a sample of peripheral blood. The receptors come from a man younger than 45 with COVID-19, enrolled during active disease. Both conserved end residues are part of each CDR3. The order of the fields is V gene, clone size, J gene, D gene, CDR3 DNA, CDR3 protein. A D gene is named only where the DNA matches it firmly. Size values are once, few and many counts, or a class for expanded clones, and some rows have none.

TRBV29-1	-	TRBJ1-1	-	TGCAGCGTGGAGATCGGGAACACTGAAGCTTTCTTT	CSVEIGNTEAFF
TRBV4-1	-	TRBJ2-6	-	TGCGCCAGCAGCCAAGGTGACAGGCTCTCTGGGGCCAACGTCCTGACTTTC	CASSQGDRLSGANVLTF
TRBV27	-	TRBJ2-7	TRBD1	TGTGCCAGCACCACAGGGGTAATGCAGGGGCACCCCTACGAGCAGTACTTC	CASTTGVMQGHPYEQYF
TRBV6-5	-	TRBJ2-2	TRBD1	TGTGCCAGCAGTCTTGTCAGGGGGCACACCGGGGAGCTGTTTTTT	CASSLVRGHTGELFF
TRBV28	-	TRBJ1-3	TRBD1	TGTGCCAGCAGTCCCGGGACAGGCTCTGGAAACACCATATATTTT	CASSPGTGSGNTIYF
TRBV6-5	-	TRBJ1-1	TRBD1	TGTGCCAGCAGAGATTTTACAGGGGGGGGCACTGAAGCTTTCTTT	CASRDFTGGGTEAFF
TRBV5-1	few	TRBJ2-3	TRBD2	TGCGCCAGCAGCTACCCATCCTTAGCGGGCGGCCATTCTACCACAGATACGCAGTATTTT	CASSYPSLAGGHSTTDTQYF
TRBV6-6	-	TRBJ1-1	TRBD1	TGTGCCAGCAGTTATTCCGAACGGGGACAGGAAGCTTTCTTT	CASSYSERGQEAFF
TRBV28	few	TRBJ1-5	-	TGTGCCAGCAGGCCCGGACAACGTCGTCAGCCCCAGCATTTT	CASRPGQRRQPQHF
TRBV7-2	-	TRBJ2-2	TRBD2	TGTGCCAGCAGCTTCCGACTCTTCAAGCGGGAGTTGGGCACCGGGGAGCTGTTTTTT	CASSFRLFKRELGTGELFF
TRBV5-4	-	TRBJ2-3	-	TGTGCCAGCAGCTTGCCAGGGTTGGCAGATACGCAGTATTTT	CASSLPGLADTQYF
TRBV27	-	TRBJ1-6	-	TGTGCCAGCAGCCGGAGGTTGGGTTCACCCCTCCACTTT	CASSRRLGSPLHF
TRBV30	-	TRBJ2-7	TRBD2	TGTGCCTGGAGTCGAACATTAACTGGGACTAGCGGCTACTACGAGCAGTACTTC	CAWSRTLTGTSGYYEQYF
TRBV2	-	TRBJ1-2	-	TGTGCCAGCAACGACATACAGGGTGGGGCGGATGGCTACACCTTC	CASNDIQGGADGYTF
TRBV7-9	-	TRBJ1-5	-	TGTGCCAGCAGCAATACAGGTGGGGCGGTAGGCAATCAGCCCCAGCATTTT	CASSNTGGAVGNQPQHF
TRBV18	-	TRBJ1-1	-	TGTGCCAGCTCACAGGGGTTCGGCAACCTGAACACTGAAGCTTTCTTT	CASSQGFGNLNTEAFF
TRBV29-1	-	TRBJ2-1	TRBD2	TGCAGCGTGCAACGGGAGGGCCGTTACAATGAGCAGTTCTTC	CSVQREGRYNEQFF
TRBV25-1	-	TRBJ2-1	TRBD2	TGTGCCAGCAGTGAACGTGGGACTAGCGATGAGCAGTTCTTC	CASSERGTSDEQFF
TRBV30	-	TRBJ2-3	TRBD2	TGTGCCGGCGCCTTAGCGGGAGGGCGGGATACGCAGTATTTT	CAGALAGGRDTQYF
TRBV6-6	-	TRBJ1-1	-	TGTGCCAGCAGTTACTCGAGCGGGACCACTGAAGCTTTCTTT	CASSYSSGTTEAFF
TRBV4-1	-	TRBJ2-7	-	TGCGCCAGCAGCCTGCGGGACAGCTACGAGCAGTACTTC	CASSLRDSYEQYF
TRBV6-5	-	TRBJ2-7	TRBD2	TGTGCCAGCAGTTACGACGCTAGCGGGAGCTACGAGCAGTACTTC	CASSYDASGSYEQYF
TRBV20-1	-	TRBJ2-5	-	TGCAGTGCTAGTGTGCCCTCTTCGGTTCGTTGGGGGGACCTCCGTGAGACCCAGTACTTC	CSASVPSSVRWGDLRETQYF